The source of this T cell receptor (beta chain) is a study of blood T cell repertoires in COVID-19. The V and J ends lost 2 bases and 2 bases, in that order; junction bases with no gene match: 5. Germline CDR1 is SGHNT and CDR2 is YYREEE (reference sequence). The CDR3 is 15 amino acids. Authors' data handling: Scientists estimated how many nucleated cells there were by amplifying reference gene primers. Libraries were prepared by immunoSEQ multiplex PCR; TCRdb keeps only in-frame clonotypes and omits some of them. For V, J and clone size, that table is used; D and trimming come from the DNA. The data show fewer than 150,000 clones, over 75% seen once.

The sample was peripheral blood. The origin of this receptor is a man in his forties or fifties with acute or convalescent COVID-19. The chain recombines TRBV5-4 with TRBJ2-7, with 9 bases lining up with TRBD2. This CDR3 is CASSFQAGGAYEQYF. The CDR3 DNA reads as TGTGCCAGCAGCTTTCAAGCGGGGGGCGCCTACGAGCAGTACTTC. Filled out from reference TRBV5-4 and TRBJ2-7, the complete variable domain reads ETGVTQSPTHLIKTRGQQVTLRCSSQSGHNTVSWYQQALGQGPQFIFQYYREEENGRGNFPPRFSGLQFPNYSSELNVNALELDDSALYLCASSFQAGGAYEQYFGPGTRLTVT.